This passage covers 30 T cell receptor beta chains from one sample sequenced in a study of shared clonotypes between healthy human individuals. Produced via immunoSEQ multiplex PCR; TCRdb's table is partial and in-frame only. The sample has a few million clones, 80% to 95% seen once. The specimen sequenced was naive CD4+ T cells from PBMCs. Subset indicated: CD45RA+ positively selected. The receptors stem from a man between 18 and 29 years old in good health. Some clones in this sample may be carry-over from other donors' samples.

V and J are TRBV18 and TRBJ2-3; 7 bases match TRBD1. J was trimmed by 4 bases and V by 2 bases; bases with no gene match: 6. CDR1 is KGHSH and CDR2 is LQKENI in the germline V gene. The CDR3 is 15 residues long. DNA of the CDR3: TGTGCCAGCTCACCATATGACAGGGCGGCAGATACGCAGTATTTT. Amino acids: CASSPYDRAADTQYF.

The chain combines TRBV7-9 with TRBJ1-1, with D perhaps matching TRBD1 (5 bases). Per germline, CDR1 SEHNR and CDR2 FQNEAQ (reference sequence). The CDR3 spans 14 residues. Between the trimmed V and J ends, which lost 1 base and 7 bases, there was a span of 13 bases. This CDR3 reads CASSLETWGNEAFF. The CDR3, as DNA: TGTGCCAGCAGCTTAGAGACGTGGGGCAATGAAGCTTTCTTT.

The CDR3 nucleotides read TGTGCCAGCAGTAAGAAGCACCCCAGCAATCAGCCCCAGCATTTT. Amino acids: CASSKKHPSNQPQHF. The chain uses TRBV2 and TRBJ1-5; D is unresolved. With 5 bases removed from V and 1 base from J, the gap between germline ends came to 12 bases. The CDR3 consists of 15 residues. Per the germline V gene, CDR1 is SNHLY and CDR2 is FYNNEI. The full variable domain, completed using reference TRBV2 and TRBJ1-5, is EPEVTQTPSHQVTQMGQEVILRCVPISNHLYFYWYRQILGQKVEFLVSFYNNEISEKSEIFDDQFSVERPDGSNFTLKIRSTKLEDSAMYFCASSKKHPSNQPQHFGDGTRLSIL.

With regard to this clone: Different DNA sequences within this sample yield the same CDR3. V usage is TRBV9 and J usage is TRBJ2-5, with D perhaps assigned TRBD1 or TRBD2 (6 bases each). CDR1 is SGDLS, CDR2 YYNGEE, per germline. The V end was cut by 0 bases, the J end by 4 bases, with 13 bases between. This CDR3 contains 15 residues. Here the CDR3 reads CASSVVGGIGETQYF. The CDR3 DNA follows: TGTGCCAGCAGCGTAGTAGGGGGGATCGGAGAGACCCAGTACTTC.

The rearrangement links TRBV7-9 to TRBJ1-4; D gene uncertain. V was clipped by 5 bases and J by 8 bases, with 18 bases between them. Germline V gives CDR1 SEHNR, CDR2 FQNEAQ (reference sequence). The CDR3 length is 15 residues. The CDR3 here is CASSLRYLGEEKLFF. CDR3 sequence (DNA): TGTGCCAGCAGCCTCCGGTACCTGGGAGAGGAAAAACTGTTTTTT. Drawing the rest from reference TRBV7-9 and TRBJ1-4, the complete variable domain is DTGVSQNPRHKITKRGQNVTFRCDPISEHNRLYWYRQTLGQGPEFLTYFQNEAQLEKSRLLSDRFSAERPKGSFSTLEIQRTEQGDSAMYLCASSLRYLGEEKLFFGSGTQLSVL.

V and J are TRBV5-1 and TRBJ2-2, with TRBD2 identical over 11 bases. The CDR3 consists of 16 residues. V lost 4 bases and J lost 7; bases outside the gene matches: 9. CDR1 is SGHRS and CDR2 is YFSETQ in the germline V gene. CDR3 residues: CASSPLTSGTGGELFF. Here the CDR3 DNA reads TGCGCCAGCAGCCCCCTGACTAGCGGGACTGGCGGGGAGCTGTTTTTT.

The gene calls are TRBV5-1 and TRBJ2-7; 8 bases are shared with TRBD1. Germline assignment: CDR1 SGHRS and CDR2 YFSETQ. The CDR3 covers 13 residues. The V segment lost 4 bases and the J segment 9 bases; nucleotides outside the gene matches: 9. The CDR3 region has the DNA TGCGCCAGCAGCCTCAGGACAGGGCTTGGGCAGTACTTC. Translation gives CASSLRTGLGQYF.

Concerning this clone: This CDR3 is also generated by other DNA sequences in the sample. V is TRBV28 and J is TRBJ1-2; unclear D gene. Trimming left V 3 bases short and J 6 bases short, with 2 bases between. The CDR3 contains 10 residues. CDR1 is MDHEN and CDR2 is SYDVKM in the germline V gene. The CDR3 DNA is TGTGCCAGCAGTTTTAATGGCTACACCTTC. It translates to CASSFNGYTF.

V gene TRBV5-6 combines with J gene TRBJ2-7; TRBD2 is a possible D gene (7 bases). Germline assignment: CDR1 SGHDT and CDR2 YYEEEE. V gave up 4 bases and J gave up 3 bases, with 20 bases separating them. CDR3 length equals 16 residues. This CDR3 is CASSIGGPSGGYEQYF. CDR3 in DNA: TGTGCCAGCAGCATTGGGGGCCCTAGCGGCGGCTACGAGCAGTACTTC.

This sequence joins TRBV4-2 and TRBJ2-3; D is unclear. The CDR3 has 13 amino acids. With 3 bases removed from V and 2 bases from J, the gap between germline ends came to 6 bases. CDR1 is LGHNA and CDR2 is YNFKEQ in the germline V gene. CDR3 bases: TGTGCCAGCAGCCACCAAAACACAGATACGCAGTATTTT. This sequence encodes CASSHQNTDTQYF.

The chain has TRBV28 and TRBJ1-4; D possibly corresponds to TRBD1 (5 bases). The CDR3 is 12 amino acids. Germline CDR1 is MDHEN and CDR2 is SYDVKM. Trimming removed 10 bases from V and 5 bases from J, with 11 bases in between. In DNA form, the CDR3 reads TGTGCCACCCAGGGACTGAATGAAAAACTGTTTTTT. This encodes CATQGLNEKLFF.

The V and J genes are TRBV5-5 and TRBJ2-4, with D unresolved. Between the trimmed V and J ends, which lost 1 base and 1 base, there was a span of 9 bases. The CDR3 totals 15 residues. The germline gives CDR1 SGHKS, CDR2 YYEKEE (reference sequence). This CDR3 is CASSLLGSAKNIQYF. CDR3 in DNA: TGTGCCAGCAGCTTGCTCGGGTCCGCCAAAAACATTCAGTACTTC.

This CDR3 reads CASSLSISYTEAFF. CDR3 nucleotides: TGCGCCAGCAGCCTATCTATCTCCTACACTGAAGCTTTCTTT. The chain couples TRBV4-3 to TRBJ1-1; D unresolved. V was clipped by 4 bases and J by 3 bases, with 12 bases between them. Germline V gene sequence: CDR1 LGHNA, CDR2 YSLEER. The CDR3 runs to 14 residues.

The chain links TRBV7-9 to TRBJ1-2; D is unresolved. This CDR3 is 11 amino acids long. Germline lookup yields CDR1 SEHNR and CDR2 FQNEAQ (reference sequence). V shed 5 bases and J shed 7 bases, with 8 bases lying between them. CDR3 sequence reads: CASSNSPGYTF. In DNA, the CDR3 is TGTGCCAGCAGCAACAGTCCTGGCTACACCTTC.

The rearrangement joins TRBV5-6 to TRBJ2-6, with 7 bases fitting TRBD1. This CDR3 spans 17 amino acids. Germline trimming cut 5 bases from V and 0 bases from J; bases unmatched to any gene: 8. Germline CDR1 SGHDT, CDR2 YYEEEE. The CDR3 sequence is CASRTGQIISGANVLTF. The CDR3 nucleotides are TGTGCCAGCAGGACGGGACAGATTATCTCTGGGGCCAACGTCCTGACTTTC.

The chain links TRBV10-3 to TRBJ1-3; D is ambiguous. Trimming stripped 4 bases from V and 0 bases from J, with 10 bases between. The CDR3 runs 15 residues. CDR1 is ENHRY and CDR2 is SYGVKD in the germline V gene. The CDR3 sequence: CAISVDFYSGNTIYF. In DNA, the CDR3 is TGTGCCATCAGTGTGGATTTTTACTCTGGAAACACCATATATTTT.

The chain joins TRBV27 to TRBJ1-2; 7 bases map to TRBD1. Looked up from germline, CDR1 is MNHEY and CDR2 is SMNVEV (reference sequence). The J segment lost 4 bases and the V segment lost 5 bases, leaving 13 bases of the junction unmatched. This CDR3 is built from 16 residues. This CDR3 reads CASSAGEGARFYGYTF. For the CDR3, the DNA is TGTGCCAGCAGTGCCGGTGAGGGGGCGCGGTTCTATGGCTACACCTTC.

The CDR3 loop is CASSLGQPYNSPLHF. The CDR3 nucleotides are TGTGCCAGCAGTTTAGGACAACCCTATAATTCACCCCTCCACTTT. The V and J genes are TRBV27 and TRBJ1-6, with D perhaps TRBD1 (5 bases). The CDR3 is 15 amino acids. The V and J ends lost 2 bases and 2 bases respectively, with 7 bases between them. The germline V gene has CDR1 MNHEY and CDR2 SMNVEV (reference sequence).

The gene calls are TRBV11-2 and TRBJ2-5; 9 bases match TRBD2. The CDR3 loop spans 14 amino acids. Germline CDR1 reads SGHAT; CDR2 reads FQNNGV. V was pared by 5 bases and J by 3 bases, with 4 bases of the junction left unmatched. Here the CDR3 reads CASSPRLAEETQYF. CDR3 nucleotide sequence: TGTGCCAGCAGCCCCAGACTAGCGGAAGAGACCCAGTACTTC.

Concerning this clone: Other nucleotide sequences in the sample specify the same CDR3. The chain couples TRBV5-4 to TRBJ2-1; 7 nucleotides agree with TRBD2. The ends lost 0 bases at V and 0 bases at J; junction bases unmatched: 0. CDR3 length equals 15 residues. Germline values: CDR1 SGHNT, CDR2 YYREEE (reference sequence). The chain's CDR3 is CASSLGGSSYNEQFF. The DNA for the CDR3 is TGTGCCAGCAGCTTGGGCGGGAGCTCCTACAATGAGCAGTTCTTC. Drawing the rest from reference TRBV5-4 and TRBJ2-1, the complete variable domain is ETGVTQSPTHLIKTRGQQVTLRCSSQSGHNTVSWYQQALGQGPQFIFQYYREEENGRGNFPPRFSGLQFPNYSSELNVNALELDDSALYLCASSLGGSSYNEQFFGPGTRLTVL.

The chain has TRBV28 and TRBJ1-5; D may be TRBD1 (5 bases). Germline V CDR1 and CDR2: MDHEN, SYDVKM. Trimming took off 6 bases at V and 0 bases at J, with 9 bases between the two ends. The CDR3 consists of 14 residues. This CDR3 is CASRGENSNQPQHF. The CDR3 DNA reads TGTGCCAGCAGGGGGGAAAATAGCAATCAGCCCCAGCATTTT.

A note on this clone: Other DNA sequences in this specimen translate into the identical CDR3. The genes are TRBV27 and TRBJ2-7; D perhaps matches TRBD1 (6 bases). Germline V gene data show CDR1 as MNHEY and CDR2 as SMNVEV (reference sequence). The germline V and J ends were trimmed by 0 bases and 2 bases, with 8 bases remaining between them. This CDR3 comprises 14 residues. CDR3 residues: CASSLSPGAYEQYF. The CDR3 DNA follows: TGTGCCAGCAGTTTATCTCCAGGGGCCTACGAGCAGTACTTC.

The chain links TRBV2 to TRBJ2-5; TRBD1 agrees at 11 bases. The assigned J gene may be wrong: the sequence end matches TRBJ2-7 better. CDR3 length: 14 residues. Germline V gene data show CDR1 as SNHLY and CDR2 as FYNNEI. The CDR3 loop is CASKRGQGAYEQYF. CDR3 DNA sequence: TGTGCCAGCAAGAGGGGACAGGGGGCCTACGAGCAGTACTTC.

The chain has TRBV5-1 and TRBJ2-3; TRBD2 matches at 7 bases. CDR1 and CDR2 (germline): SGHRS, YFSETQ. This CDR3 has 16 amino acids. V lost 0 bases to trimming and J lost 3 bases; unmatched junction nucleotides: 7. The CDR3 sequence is CASSLDGGDRTDTQYF. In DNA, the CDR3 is TGCGCCAGCAGCTTGGATGGGGGGGATCGGACAGATACGCAGTATTTT.

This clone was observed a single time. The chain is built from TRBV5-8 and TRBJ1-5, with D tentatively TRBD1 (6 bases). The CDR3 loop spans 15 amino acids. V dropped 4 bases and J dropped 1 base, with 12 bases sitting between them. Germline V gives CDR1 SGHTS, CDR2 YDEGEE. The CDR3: CASSIGTLSNQPQHF. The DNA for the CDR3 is TGTGCCAGCAGCATAGGGACATTGAGCAATCAGCCCCAGCATTTT.

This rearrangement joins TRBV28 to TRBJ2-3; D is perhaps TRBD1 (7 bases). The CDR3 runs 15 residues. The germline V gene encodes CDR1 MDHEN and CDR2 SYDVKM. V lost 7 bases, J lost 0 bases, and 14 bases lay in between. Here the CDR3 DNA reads TGTGCCAGCACCCCCGGGGGACAGAGCACAGATACGCAGTATTTT. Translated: CASTPGGQSTDTQYF.

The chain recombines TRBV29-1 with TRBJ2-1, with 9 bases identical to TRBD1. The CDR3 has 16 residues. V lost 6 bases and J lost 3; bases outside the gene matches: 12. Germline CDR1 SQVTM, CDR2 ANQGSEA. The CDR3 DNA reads TGCAGCGTCACATACCCGGGACAGGGAATCTACAATGAGCAGTTCTTC. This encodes CSVTYPGQGIYNEQFF.

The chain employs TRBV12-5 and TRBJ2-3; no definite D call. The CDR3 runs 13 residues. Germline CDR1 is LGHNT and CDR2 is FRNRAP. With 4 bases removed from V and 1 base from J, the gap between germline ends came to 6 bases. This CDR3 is CASGYDGTDTQYF. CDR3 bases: TGTGCTAGTGGTTACGACGGCACAGATACGCAGTATTTT.

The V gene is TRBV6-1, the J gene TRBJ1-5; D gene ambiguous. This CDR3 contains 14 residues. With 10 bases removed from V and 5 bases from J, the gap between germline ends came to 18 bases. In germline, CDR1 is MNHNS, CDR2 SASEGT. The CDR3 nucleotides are TGTGCCACCGCGTCCAGAAGTGGGGATCAGCCCCAGCATTTT. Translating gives CATASRSGDQPQHF.

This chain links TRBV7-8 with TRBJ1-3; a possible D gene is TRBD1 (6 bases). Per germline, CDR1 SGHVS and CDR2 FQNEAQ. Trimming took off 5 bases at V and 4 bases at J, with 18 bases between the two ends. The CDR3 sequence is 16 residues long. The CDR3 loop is CASSHRAGRGGNTIYF. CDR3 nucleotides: TGTGCCAGCAGCCACAGGGCTGGCCGGGGAGGAAACACCATATATTTT.